This T cell receptor beta chain was identified in a study of T cells in Graves' hyperthyroidism and ophthalmopathy. RNA transcripts served as the template for amplifying TCR beta CDR3 regions. HTBI primers were used for first-round RT-PCR of the TCR CDR3. MiXCR, run by TCRdb on the multiplex PCR reads, gives a single entry per CDR3 protein. The data hold about 130,000 distinct CDR3 sequences, with approximately 20% observed a single time. Study-wide points: Before onset, by a median of approximately 5.9 months, the model predicted ophthalmopathy.

Many counts were recorded for this clonotype. What it binds is unknown. Blood was drawn at first hyperthyroidism diagnosis, before any ophthalmopathy symptoms. Cells are PBMCs isolated from around 9.4 ml of fresh blood. Per germline, CDR1 MNHNS and CDR2 SASEGT. V dropped 2 bases and J dropped 7 bases, with 8 bases sitting between them. The CDR3 loop spans 12 amino acids. This clonotype originated in a woman aged 45-60 years with Graves' hyperthyroidism that later progressed to Graves' ophthalmopathy. The material sequenced was blood. The chain couples TRBV6-1 to TRBJ1-1; no clear D gene. The CDR3 loop is CASSESPVEAFF. CDR3 DNA sequence: TGTGCCAGCAGTGAATCCCCAGTTGAAGCTTTCTTT.